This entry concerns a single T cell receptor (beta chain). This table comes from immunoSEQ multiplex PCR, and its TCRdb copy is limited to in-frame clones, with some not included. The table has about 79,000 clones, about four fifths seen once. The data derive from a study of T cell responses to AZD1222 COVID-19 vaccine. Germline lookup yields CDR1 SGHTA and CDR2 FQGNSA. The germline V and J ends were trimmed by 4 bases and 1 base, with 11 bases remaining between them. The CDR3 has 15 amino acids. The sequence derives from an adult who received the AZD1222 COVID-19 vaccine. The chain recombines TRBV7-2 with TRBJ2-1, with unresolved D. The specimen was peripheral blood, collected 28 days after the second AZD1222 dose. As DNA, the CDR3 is TGTGCCAGCAGCTACGACGGCTTGTCCTACAATGAGCAGTTCTTC. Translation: CASSYDGLSYNEQFF.